This T cell receptor (beta chain) comes out of a study of cytomegalovirus exposure and HLA in healthy donors. Details on this clone: Antigen unknown.

This table comes from immunoSEQ multiplex PCR, and its TCRdb copy is limited to in-frame clones, with some not included. The sample includes 200,000 or so clones, approximately 80% of them seen just once. The donors were part of the validation cohort, which consisted of over a hundred subjects and was separate from the first cohort of under 850 subjects. Findings and limits, study-wide: Through in vitro validation, three CMV-associated chains were shown to be specific for CMV antigens.

Trimming removed 3 bases at V and 5 bases at J, with 11 bases between. The CDR3 consists of 13 residues. From germline, CDR1 is MNHNY and CDR2 SVGAGI (reference sequence). Sequencing used PBMCs. The chain carries TRBV6-6 and TRBJ2-7; D remains ambiguous. This TCR came from a young man in good health and CMV-seropositive. Written as DNA, the CDR3 is TGTGCCAGCAGTTATCTGGGCGAGAACGAGCAGTACTTC. Amino acids: CASSYLGENEQYF.